The next 10 T cell receptor beta chains were all read from a single sample in a study of OX40 agonist ivuxolimab in advanced cancers. Sequencing used immunoSEQ multiplex PCR; TCRdb keeps in-frame clones, though not all of them. The table includes 75,000 to 80,000 clones, approximately 87% detected once. This material consisted of CD4+ or CD8+ T cells sorted from blood, taken in a trial of the OX40 agonist ivuxolimab. The receptors stem from an adult with an advanced solid tumor such as melanoma, head and neck, liver or kidney cancer.

In this sample, this clone turned up once. The chain recombines TRBV7-2 with TRBJ1-4, with D possibly being TRBD1 (5 bases). With 0 bases removed from V and 10 bases from J, the gap between germline ends came to 12 bases. The germline V gene has CDR1 SGHTA and CDR2 FQGNSA. This CDR3 region has 14 residues. Here the CDR3 reads CASSLAQPGGKLFF. The DNA of the CDR3 is TGTGCCAGCAGCTTAGCGCAGCCCGGGGGAAAACTGTTTTTT. Supplemented by reference TRBV7-2 and TRBJ1-4, the full variable domain reads GAGVSQSPSNKVTEKGKDVELRCDPISGHTALYWYRQSLGQGLEFLIYFQGNSAPDKSGLPSDRFSAERTGGSVSTLTIQRTQQEDSAVYLCASSLAQPGGKLFFGSGTQLSVL.

This chain links TRBV2 with TRBJ2-3; D ambiguous. This CDR3 is 18 amino acids long. Per the germline V gene, CDR1 is SNHLY and CDR2 is FYNNEI. The ends were cut back, 3 bases at V and 2 bases at J, with 21 bases in the middle. As DNA, the CDR3 is TGTGCCAGCAGTGAGCTTCCCCCCCAGCAGACGCTCACAGATACGCAGTATTTT. Its translation is CASSELPPQQTLTDTQYF.

The chain joins TRBV5-1 to TRBJ2-3; the match to TRBD2 covers 7 bases. Losses at the gene ends were 8 bases for V and 5 bases for J; bases not matched to a gene: 8. CDR1 is SGHRS and CDR2 is YFSETQ in the germline V gene. The CDR3 has 13 residues. The CDR3 DNA follows: TGCGCCAGTTCCCTGGGGGGGATAGATACGCAGTATTTT. Its translation is CASSLGGIDTQYF. The complete variable domain, with remaining parts taken from reference TRBV5-1 and TRBJ2-3, reads KAGVTQTPRYLIKTRGQQVTLSCSPISGHRSVSWYQQTPGQGLQFLFEYFSETQRNKGNFPGRFSGRQFSNSRSEMNVSTLELGDSALYLCASSLGGIDTQYFGPGTRLTVL.

V gene TRBV6-5 combines with J gene TRBJ1-4; maybe TRBD1 (5 bases). The CDR3 consists of 12 residues. Germline-derived CDR1 and CDR2 are MNHEY and SVGAGI. V shed 5 bases and J shed 6 bases, with 7 bases lying between them. CDR3 DNA sequence: TGTGCCAGCAGTCCAGGGTATGAAAAACTGTTTTTT. Translation gives CASSPGYEKLFF.

The chain carries TRBV19 and TRBJ1-1; D unclear. V dropped 3 bases and J dropped 0 bases, with 8 bases sitting between them. Germline V CDR1 and CDR2: LNHDA, SQIVND (reference sequence). CDR3 length: 14 residues. The CDR3 here is CASSMWGMNTEAFF. The CDR3 nucleotides read TGTGCCAGTAGTATGTGGGGTATGAACACTGAAGCTTTCTTT.

Only a few counts were recorded for this clone. The chain is built from TRBV7-9 and TRBJ1-2, with D perhaps matching TRBD1 (5 bases). CDR3 length equals 15 residues. V gave up 5 bases and J gave up 2 bases, with 15 bases separating them. The germline gives CDR1 SEHNR, CDR2 FQNEAQ (reference sequence). This CDR3 is CASSVRDGGNYGYTF. The CDR3 DNA reads TGTGCCAGCAGCGTCCGGGACGGAGGAAACTATGGCTACACCTTC.

The sample holds a few counts of this clone. The chain is built from TRBV19 and TRBJ1-2; D may be TRBD1 (5 bases). Deletions cut 8 bases from V and 2 bases from J, with 12 bases between. The germline V gene encodes CDR1 LNHDA and CDR2 SQIVND (reference sequence). This CDR3 contains 13 residues. DNA for the CDR3: TGTGCCAGTGGCCGCCGGGACAACTATGGCTACACCTTC. Its translation: CASGRRDNYGYTF.

This chain links TRBV9 with TRBJ2-3; D gene uncertain. The V gene lost 5 bases and the J gene lost 2 bases, with 15 bases spanning the gap. This CDR3 is 15 amino acids long. The germline V gene encodes CDR1 SGDLS and CDR2 YYNGEE. CDR3 coding DNA: TGTGCCAGCAGTCTCAGTCCTTTAAACACAGATACGCAGTATTTT. Amino acids: CASSLSPLNTDTQYF.

The rearrangement uses TRBV27 and TRBJ2-5, with a possible D match to TRBD2 (5 bases). The DNA end is a closer match to TRBJ2-7, so the J assignment may be wrong. The germline gives CDR1 MNHEY, CDR2 SMNVEV (reference sequence). This CDR3 comprises 14 residues. CDR3 protein: CASRDFGSSYEQYF. CDR3 nucleotides: TGTGCCAGCAGAGACTTTGGGAGTTCTTACGAGCAGTACTTC.

The chain joins TRBV25-1 to TRBJ1-3; D is undetermined. Trimming stripped 6 bases from V and 0 bases from J, with 6 bases between. Germline CDR1 and CDR2: MGHDK and SYGVNS. The CDR3 is made up of 13 amino acids. CDR3: CASRTTSGNTIYF. The DNA of the CDR3 is TGTGCCAGCAGGACAACCTCTGGAAACACCATATATTTT.